These 27 T cell receptor beta chains share one sample of origin, sequenced in a study of a mutant IDH1 vaccine in newly diagnosed glioma. Here immunoSEQ multiplex PCR was the method, and the copy in TCRdb shows in-frame clones only, minus some. The table lists some 60,000 clones, approximately 90% of them singletons. The antigens for these receptors are not known. Time point: week 5, during vaccination. Every single dose of the vaccine, 300 ug of mutant IDH1 20-mer peptide, came with topical imiquimod. Sequences were derived from PBMCs, sampled from a glioma patient whose treatment included an IDH1 peptide vaccine. The receptors originated from a woman in her thirties or forties with glioma.

The J gene is TRBJ2-7, the V gene TRBV28; D is perhaps TRBD2 (6 bases). Trimming removed 2 bases at V and 2 bases at J, with 10 bases between. Germline CDR1 is MDHEN and CDR2 is SYDVKM. The CDR3 runs to 14 residues. The CDR3 reads CASSLAGWAYEQYF. In DNA, the CDR3 is TGTGCCAGCAGTTTAGCGGGGTGGGCCTACGAGCAGTACTTC.

This CDR3 reads CASSLETGMNGYTF. The CDR3 region has the DNA TGTGCCAGCAGCTTAGAGACAGGGATGAATGGCTACACCTTC. The chain recombines TRBV7-2 with TRBJ1-2, with 7 positions matching TRBD1. CDR1 is SGHTA, CDR2 FQGNSA, per germline. The CDR3 totals 14 residues. Trimming removed 1 base from V and 6 bases from J; junction bases left unmatched: 5.

This clone is labeled large (0.1 to 1%). This chain connects TRBV7-2 to TRBJ1-6, with 9 bases that match TRBD1. Germline values: CDR1 SGHTA, CDR2 FQGNSA. The V segment lost 3 bases and the J segment 7 bases; nucleotides outside the gene matches: 4. The CDR3 length is 15 residues. The CDR3 loop is CASSLGQGLNSPLHF. As DNA, the CDR3 is TGTGCCAGCAGCTTGGGACAGGGTCTCAATTCACCCCTCCACTTT.

The V gene is TRBV13, the J gene TRBJ2-7; 10 positions agree with TRBD1. Germline values: CDR1 PRHDT, CDR2 FYEKMQ (reference sequence). V lost 4 bases and J lost 8; bases outside the gene matches: 11. The CDR3 contains 15 residues. The CDR3 is CASSSPGTGAAQQYF. In DNA, the CDR3 is TGTGCCAGCAGCTCCCCCGGGACAGGGGCGGCTCAGCAGTACTTC.

The gene calls are TRBV7-2 and TRBJ1-1, with D hard to call. The CDR3 totals 14 residues. The V gene's germline CDR1 is SGHTA and CDR2 FQGNSA. V was pared by 4 bases and J by 4 bases, with 13 bases between. CDR3 amino acids: CASSSLIGPTEAFF. The CDR3 region has the DNA TGTGCCAGCAGCTCGCTAATTGGGCCCACTGAAGCTTTCTTT.

This clone showed up just once. V and J are TRBV5-6 and TRBJ1-1; maybe TRBD1 (6 bases). Trimming removed 3 bases from V and 6 bases from J, with 18 bases in between. From germline, CDR1 is SGHDT and CDR2 YYEEEE. CDR3 length equals 15 residues. DNA for the CDR3: TGTGCCAGCAGCTGGGGGGGGGCAGGGGACCCTGAAGCTTTCTTT. Protein: CASSWGGAGDPEAFF.

The chain employs TRBV6-6 and TRBJ1-2, with TRBD1 identical over 7 bases. Germline values: CDR1 MNHNY, CDR2 SVGAGI (reference sequence). This CDR3 is built from 13 residues. Trimming took 5 bases from V and 8 from J; bases not matched to a gene: 8. In DNA form, the CDR3 reads TGTGCCAGCAGTCCACAGGGGATGGGGGGCTACACCTTC. Protein sequence: CASSPQGMGGYTF.

The chain carries TRBV15 and TRBJ1-1; D remains unclear. CDR1 is LNHNV, CDR2 YYDKDF, per germline (reference sequence). The V end lost 0 bases, the J end lost 10 bases, and 12 bases lay between the germline ends. The CDR3 has 13 amino acids. In DNA form, the CDR3 reads TGTGCCACCAGCAGAGATCGGGAGGGAGTAGCTTTCTTT. Translation: CATSRDREGVAFF.

The chain carries TRBV19 and TRBJ1-2; the D is unclear. The CDR3 totals 13 residues. The germline V gene has CDR1 LNHDA and CDR2 SQIVND (reference sequence). The V gene lost 3 bases and the J gene lost 4 bases, with 9 bases spanning the gap. CDR3 protein: CASSMGIIYGYTF. The CDR3 nucleotides are TGTGCCAGTAGTATGGGGATTATCTATGGCTACACCTTC.

This clone showed up just once. The chain recombines TRBV5-1 with TRBJ2-1, with 7 bases aligning to TRBD2. Germline assignment: CDR1 SGHRS and CDR2 YFSETQ. The CDR3 has 17 residues. V lost 2 bases to trimming and J lost 7 bases; unmatched junction nucleotides: 15. DNA of the CDR3: TGCGCCAGCAGCTTCAGACGGGGAGCGGGACGAGATAATGAGCAGTTCTTC. This sequence encodes CASSFRRGAGRDNEQFF.

CDR3 loop: CASSPTTGVLLETQYF. CDR3 coding DNA: TGCGCCAGCAGTCCGACCACAGGGGTTTTACTAGAGACCCAGTACTTC. The chain combines TRBV10-2 with TRBJ2-5; 7 bases line up with TRBD1. In germline, CDR1 is WSHSY, CDR2 SAAADI. The CDR3 totals 16 residues. The junction had 13 bases not matched to a gene; V was cut back by 5 bases and J by 4 bases.

The V call is TRBV28, the J call TRBJ2-1; TRBD1 is a possible D gene (6 bases). The germline V gene has CDR1 MDHEN and CDR2 SYDVKM. There are 15 residues in the CDR3. V was shortened by 2 bases and J by 4 bases, with 12 bases between the two germline ends. In DNA, the CDR3 is TGTGCCAGCAGTTTAGGGGGCAGGACGTACAATGAGCAGTTCTTC. Residues: CASSLGGRTYNEQFF.

The table lists this clone with a count of one. The genes are TRBV5-6 and TRBJ2-3, with 9 bases identical to TRBD1. The V gene's germline CDR1 is SGHDT and CDR2 YYEEEE. V lost 0 bases, J lost 6 bases, and 5 bases stayed unmatched. This CDR3 is 15 amino acids long. The CDR3 protein is CASSLVGQGWDTQYF. In nucleotides, the CDR3 is TGTGCCAGCAGCTTGGTGGGACAGGGTTGGGATACGCAGTATTTT.

This chain uses TRBV6-1 with TRBJ1-2; TRBD1 agrees at 10 bases. V lost 4 bases and J lost 4; bases outside the gene matches: 12. CDR3 length equals 17 residues. Germline lookup yields CDR1 MNHNS and CDR2 SASEGT. DNA for the CDR3: TGTGCCAGCAGTGGTCCCGGGACAGGGGTTGGGGGCTATGGCTACACCTTC. Translated, it gives CASSGPGTGVGGYGYTF.

This clone was recorded once. The chain's CDR3 is CASSAEVGGGYTF. The CDR3 DNA reads TGTGCCAGCAGCGCCGAGGTGGGGGGGGGCTACACCTTC. The chain couples TRBV13 to TRBJ1-2; D is possibly TRBD1 (5 bases). The length of the CDR3 is 13 residues. Germline V gene data show CDR1 as PRHDT and CDR2 as FYEKMQ (reference sequence). V lost 5 bases to trimming and J lost 8 bases, with 15 bases between them. Full variable domain (remainder filled in from reference TRBV13 and TRBJ1-2): AAGVIQSPRHLIKEKRETATLKCYPIPRHDTVYWYQQGPGQDPQFLISFYEKMQSDKGSIPDRFSAQQFSDYHSELNMSSLELGDSALYFCASSAEVGGGYTFGSGTRLTVV.

The chain links TRBV7-6 to TRBJ2-2; 13 nucleotides agree with TRBD2. Germline CDR1 reads SGHVS; CDR2 reads FNYEAQ. V gave up 5 bases and J gave up 8 bases; unmatched junction bases: 14. This CDR3 spans 18 amino acids. The CDR3 sequence: CASSNLPGLAGRVGELFF. CDR3 in DNA: TGTGCCAGCAGCAACCTCCCGGGACTAGCGGGGCGGGTAGGGGAGCTGTTTTTT.

The rearrangement links TRBV19 to TRBJ1-6, with D possibly being TRBD1 (5 bases). In germline, CDR1 is LNHDA, CDR2 SQIVND (reference sequence). The CDR3 contains 15 residues. V was pared by 0 bases and J by 7 bases, with 10 bases between. The CDR3 loop reads CASSIDAGRNSPLHF. CDR3 bases: TGTGCCAGTAGTATAGACGCAGGGAGGAATTCACCCCTCCACTTT. Together with reference TRBV19 and TRBJ1-6, the CDR3 gives the full variable domain: DGGITQSPKYLFRKEGQNVTLSCEQNLNHDAMYWYRQDPGQGLRLIYYSQIVNDFQKGDIAEGYSVSREKKESFPLTVTSAQKNPTAFYLCASSIDAGRNSPLHFGNGTRLTVT.

V usage is TRBV19 and J usage is TRBJ1-5; tentatively, D is TRBD1 (5 bases). V shed 4 bases and J shed 5 bases, with 21 bases lying between them. Looked up from germline, CDR1 is LNHDA and CDR2 is SQIVND (reference sequence). This CDR3 region has 17 residues. The CDR3 nucleotides are TGTGCCAGTAGTACTACCGGGGGGGATCTCGTTGATCAGCCCCAGCATTTT. It codes for CASSTTGGDLVDQPQHF.

The chain is built from TRBV6-1 and TRBJ1-3; D is uncertain. This CDR3 is 15 amino acids long. Germline CDR1 reads MNHNS; CDR2 reads SASEGT. The germline V and J ends were trimmed by 6 bases and 0 bases, with 12 bases remaining between them. This chain's CDR3 is CASSLLGNSGNTIYF. The CDR3 DNA reads as TGTGCCAGCAGCCTCCTAGGGAACTCTGGAAACACCATATATTTT.

The chain has TRBV11-2 and TRBJ2-7; tentatively, D is TRBD2 (5 bases). Trimming stripped 5 bases from V and 1 base from J, with 15 bases between. The germline CDR1 and CDR2 sequences are SGHAT and FQNNGV. The length of the CDR3 is 15 residues. The CDR3 sequence: CASSPAGGASYEQYF. The CDR3 nucleotides are TGTGCCAGCAGCCCAGCTGGAGGCGCTTCCTACGAGCAGTACTTC.

The chain links TRBV7-2 to TRBJ2-3, with TRBD2 identical over 7 bases. Germline V gives CDR1 SGHTA, CDR2 FQGNSA. V lost 3 bases, J lost 0 bases, and 6 bases stayed unmatched. The CDR3 is made up of 16 amino acids. CDR3 sequence: CASSFRGAGSTDTQYF. In nucleotides, the CDR3 is TGTGCCAGCAGCTTTCGGGGAGCGGGGAGCACAGATACGCAGTATTTT.

CDR3 coding DNA: TGTGCCAGTAGTATAACCCGGACAGGGGGAAAGGGGACCCAGTACTTC. Amino acids: CASSITRTGGKGTQYF. This chain links TRBV19 with TRBJ2-5; 10 bases map to TRBD1. The CDR3 extends over 16 amino acids. CDR1 is LNHDA and CDR2 is SQIVND in the germline V gene (reference sequence). The V gene end was trimmed by 2 bases and the J gene end by 7 bases; junction bases not matched to a gene: 10.

CDR3 DNA sequence: TGTGCCAGTCGGAACCAGGGATGGGATGAAAAACTGTTTTTT. Amino acid sequence: CASRNQGWDEKLFF. V and J are TRBV19 and TRBJ1-4, with D possibly being TRBD1 (5 bases). Germline assignment: CDR1 LNHDA and CDR2 SQIVND (reference sequence). This CDR3 contains 14 residues. Trimming shortened V by 8 bases and J by 6 bases, and 16 bases separated the two germline ends.

V is TRBV4-1 and J is TRBJ1-1, with D uncertain. Germline V gene data show CDR1 as MGHRA and CDR2 as YSYEKL. The CDR3 consists of 16 residues. Trimming cost V 1 base and J 1 base, with 13 bases left between them. The CDR3, as DNA: TGCGCCAGCAGCCAAGGTCATTCGGCCAAGAACACTGAAGCTTTCTTT. This codes for CASSQGHSAKNTEAFF.

This chain joins TRBV7-9 and TRBJ2-1, with 11 bases identical to TRBD2. The CDR3 is 15 amino acids. With 4 bases clipped from V and 4 bases from J, the junction kept 3 bases outside the gene matches. CDR1 and CDR2 (germline): SEHNR, FQNEAQ (reference sequence). Written as DNA, the CDR3 is TGTGCCAGCAGCTCGACTAGCGGGGATTACAATGAGCAGTTCTTC. Translating it yields CASSSTSGDYNEQFF. Complete variable domain (other parts from reference TRBV7-9 and TRBJ2-1): DTGVSQNPRHKITKRGQNVTFRCDPISEHNRLYWYRQTLGQGPEFLTYFQNEAQLEKSRLLSDRFSAERPKGSFSTLEIQRTEQGDSAMYLCASSSTSGDYNEQFFGPGTRLTVL.

V and J are TRBV29-1 and TRBJ2-2, with D maybe TRBD2 (6 bases). CDR1 is SQVTM and CDR2 is ANQGSEA in the germline V gene. The germline V and J ends were trimmed by 7 bases and 5 bases, with 8 bases remaining between them. This CDR3 has 11 amino acids. The CDR3 coding sequence is TGCAGCGCCGGGGGAACCGGGGAGCTGTTTTTT. Protein sequence: CSAGGTGELFF.

V is TRBV10-3 and J is TRBJ2-2; 7 bases match TRBD1. J gave up 4 bases and V 6 bases, and 5 bases lay outside the gene matches. The CDR3 covers 14 residues. Per the germline V gene, CDR1 is ENHRY and CDR2 is SYGVKD. This CDR3 reads CAISGTDSTGELFF. Written as DNA, the CDR3 is TGTGCCATCAGCGGGACAGACTCCACCGGGGAGCTGTTTTTT.